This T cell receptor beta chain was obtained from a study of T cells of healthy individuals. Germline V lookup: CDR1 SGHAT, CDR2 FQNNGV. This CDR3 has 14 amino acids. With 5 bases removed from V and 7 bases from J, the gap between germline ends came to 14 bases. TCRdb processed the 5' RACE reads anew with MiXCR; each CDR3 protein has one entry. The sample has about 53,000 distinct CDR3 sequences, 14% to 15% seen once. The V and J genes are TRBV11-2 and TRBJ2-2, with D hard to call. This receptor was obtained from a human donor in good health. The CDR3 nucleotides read TGTGCCAGCAGCCTAAAATGGAGTGGCGGGGAGCTGTTTTTT. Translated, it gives CASSLKWSGGELFF.